The TCR beta chain described here comes from a study of control samples from healthy donors and cancer patients. Sequenced by immunoSEQ multiplex PCR; TCRdb stores in-frame clones only, minus some. The table shows roughly 84,000 clones, with about nine tenths occurring only once. The sequenced sample was blood. The origin of this receptor is a man aged 45-65 years in good health.

The CDR3 sequence is CASSLDRTPPYQETQYF. The CDR3 coding sequence is TGTGCCAGCAGCTTAGATCGTACCCCGCCGTACCAAGAGACCCAGTACTTC. The genes are TRBV11-2 and TRBJ2-5; the D is unclear. V lost 0 bases, J lost 0 bases, and 14 bases lay in between. Germline loops: CDR1 SGHAT, CDR2 FQNNGV. CDR3 length: 17 amino acids. Based on the CDR3 plus reference TRBV11-2 and TRBJ2-5, the full variable domain is EAGVAQSPRYKIIEKRQSVAFWCNPISGHATLYWYQQILGQGPKLLIQFQNNGVVDDSQLPKDRFSAERLKGVDSTLKIQPAKLEDSAVYLCASSLDRTPPYQETQYFGPGTRLLVL.